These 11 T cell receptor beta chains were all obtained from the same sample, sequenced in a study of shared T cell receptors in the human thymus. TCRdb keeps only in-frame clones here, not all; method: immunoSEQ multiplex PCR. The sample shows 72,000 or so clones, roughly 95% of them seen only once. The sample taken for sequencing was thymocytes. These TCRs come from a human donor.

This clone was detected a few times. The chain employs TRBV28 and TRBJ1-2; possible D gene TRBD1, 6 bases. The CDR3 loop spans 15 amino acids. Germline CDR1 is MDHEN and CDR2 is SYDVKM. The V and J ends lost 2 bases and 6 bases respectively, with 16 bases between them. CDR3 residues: CASSLEGGVEDGYTF. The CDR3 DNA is TGTGCCAGCAGTTTAGAGGGGGGCGTAGAGGATGGCTACACCTTC.

CDR3 in DNA: TGCGCCAGCAGCCACCGGGGACTAGCGGGGGGGAAATACAATGAGCAGTTCTTC. Its protein is CASSHRGLAGGKYNEQFF. This chain uses TRBV4-3 with TRBJ2-1, with 16 bases lining up with TRBD2. The CDR3 length is 18 residues. J was trimmed by 4 bases and V by 3 bases; bases with no gene match: 6. Germline V gene sequence: CDR1 LGHNA, CDR2 YSLEER.

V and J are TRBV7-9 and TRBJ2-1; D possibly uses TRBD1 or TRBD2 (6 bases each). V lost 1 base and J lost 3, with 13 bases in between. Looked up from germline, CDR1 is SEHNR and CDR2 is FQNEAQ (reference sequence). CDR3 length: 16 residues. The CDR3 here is CASSLDLRGLYNEQFF. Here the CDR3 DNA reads TGTGCCAGCAGCTTAGACTTACGGGGGCTCTACAATGAGCAGTTCTTC. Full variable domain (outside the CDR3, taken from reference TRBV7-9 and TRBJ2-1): DTGVSQNPRHKITKRGQNVTFRCDPISEHNRLYWYRQTLGQGPEFLTYFQNEAQLEKSRLLSDRFSAERPKGSFSTLEIQRTEQGDSAMYLCASSLDLRGLYNEQFFGPGTRLTVL.

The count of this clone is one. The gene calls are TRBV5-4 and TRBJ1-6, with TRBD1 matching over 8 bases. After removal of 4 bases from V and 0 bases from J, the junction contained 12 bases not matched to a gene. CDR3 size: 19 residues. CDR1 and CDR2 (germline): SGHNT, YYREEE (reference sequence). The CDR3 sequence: CASSPGQVGSSSYNSPLHF. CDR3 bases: TGTGCCAGCAGCCCGGGACAGGTGGGGTCTAGCTCCTATAATTCACCCCTCCACTTT.

CDR3 amino acids: CATSRAPRQGYNSPLHF. CDR3 in DNA: TGTGCCACCAGCAGAGCCCCGAGACAGGGCTATAATTCACCCCTCCACTTT. The chain links TRBV15 to TRBJ1-6; 7 bases fit TRBD1. There are 17 residues in the CDR3. After removal of 1 base from V and 3 bases from J, the junction contained 6 bases not matched to a gene. The germline V gene has CDR1 LNHNV and CDR2 YYDKDF (reference sequence).

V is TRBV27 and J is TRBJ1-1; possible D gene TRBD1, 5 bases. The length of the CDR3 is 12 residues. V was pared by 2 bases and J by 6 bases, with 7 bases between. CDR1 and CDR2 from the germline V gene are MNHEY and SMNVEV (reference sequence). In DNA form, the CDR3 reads TGTGCCAGCAGTTTACAGGGAGCTGAAGCTTTCTTT. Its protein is CASSLQGAEAFF.

In DNA form, the CDR3 reads TGTGCCAGCAGCACCAGGATAGCGGGGGGGATTTATGAGCAGTTCTTC. It is translated as CASSTRIAGGIYEQFF. This sequence joins TRBV11-3 and TRBJ2-1; TRBD2 agrees at 11 bases. Germline V gene data show CDR1 as SGHNT and CDR2 as YENEEA. Trimming cost V 5 bases and J 8 bases; bases outside gene matches: 11. CDR3 length: 16 residues.

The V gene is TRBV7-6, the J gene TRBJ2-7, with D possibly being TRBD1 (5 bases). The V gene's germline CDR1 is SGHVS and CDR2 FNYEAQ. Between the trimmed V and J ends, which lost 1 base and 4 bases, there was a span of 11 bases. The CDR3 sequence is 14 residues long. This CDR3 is CASSLVPRGYEQYF. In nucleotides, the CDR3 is TGTGCCAGCAGCTTAGTCCCAAGGGGTTACGAGCAGTACTTC.

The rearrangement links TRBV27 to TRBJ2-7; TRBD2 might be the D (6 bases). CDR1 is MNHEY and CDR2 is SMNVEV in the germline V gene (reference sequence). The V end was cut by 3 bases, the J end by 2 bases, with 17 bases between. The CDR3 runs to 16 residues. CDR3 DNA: TGTGCCAGCAGTTTCCGCAGGGAGGAAAGGACCTACGAGCAGTACTTC. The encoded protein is CASSFRREERTYEQYF.

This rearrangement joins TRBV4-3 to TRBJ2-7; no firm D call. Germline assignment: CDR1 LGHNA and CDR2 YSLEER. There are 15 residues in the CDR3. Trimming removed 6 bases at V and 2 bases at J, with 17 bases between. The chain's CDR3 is CASRLGLGLAYEQYF. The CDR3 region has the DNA TGCGCCAGCAGGCTTGGGCTAGGCCTCGCCTACGAGCAGTACTTC.

The chain's CDR3 is CASGLVPWTKETQYF. The CDR3 nucleotides read TGTGCTAGTGGTTTGGTACCGTGGACTAAAGAGACCCAGTACTTC. The J gene is TRBJ2-5, the V gene TRBV12-5, with D possibly TRBD2 on 6 matching bases. The CDR3 spans 15 residues. Trimming removed 0 bases from V and 3 bases from J, with 11 bases in between. Germline assignment: CDR1 LGHNT and CDR2 FRNRAP.